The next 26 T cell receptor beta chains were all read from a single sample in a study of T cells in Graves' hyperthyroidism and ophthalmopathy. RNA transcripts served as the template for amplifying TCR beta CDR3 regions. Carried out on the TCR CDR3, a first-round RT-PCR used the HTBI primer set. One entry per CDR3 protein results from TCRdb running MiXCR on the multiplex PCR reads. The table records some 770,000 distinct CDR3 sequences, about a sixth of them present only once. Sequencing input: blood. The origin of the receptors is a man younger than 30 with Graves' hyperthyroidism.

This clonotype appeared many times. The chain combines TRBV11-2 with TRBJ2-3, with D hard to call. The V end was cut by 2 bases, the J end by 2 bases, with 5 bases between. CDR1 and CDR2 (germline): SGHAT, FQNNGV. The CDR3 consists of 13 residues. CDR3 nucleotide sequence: TGTGCCAGCAGCTTACAGATCACAGATACGCAGTATTTT. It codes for CASSLQITDTQYF.

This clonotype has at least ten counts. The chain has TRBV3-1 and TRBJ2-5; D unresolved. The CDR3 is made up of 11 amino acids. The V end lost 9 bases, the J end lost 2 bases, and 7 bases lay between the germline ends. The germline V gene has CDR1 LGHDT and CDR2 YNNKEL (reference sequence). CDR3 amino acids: CASKIQETQYF. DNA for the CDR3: TGTGCCAGTAAGATACAAGAGACCCAGTACTTC.

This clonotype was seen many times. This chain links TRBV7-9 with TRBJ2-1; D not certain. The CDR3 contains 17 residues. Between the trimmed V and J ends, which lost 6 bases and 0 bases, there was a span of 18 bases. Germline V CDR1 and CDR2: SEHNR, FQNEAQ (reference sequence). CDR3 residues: CASSPSLGNPSYNEQFF. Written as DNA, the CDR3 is TGTGCCAGCAGTCCCTCTTTGGGCAACCCCTCCTACAATGAGCAGTTCTTC. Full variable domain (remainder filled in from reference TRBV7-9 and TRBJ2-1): DTGVSQNPRHKITKRGQNVTFRCDPISEHNRLYWYRQTLGQGPEFLTYFQNEAQLEKSRLLSDRFSAERPKGSFSTLEIQRTEQGDSAMYLCASSPSLGNPSYNEQFFGPGTRLTVL.

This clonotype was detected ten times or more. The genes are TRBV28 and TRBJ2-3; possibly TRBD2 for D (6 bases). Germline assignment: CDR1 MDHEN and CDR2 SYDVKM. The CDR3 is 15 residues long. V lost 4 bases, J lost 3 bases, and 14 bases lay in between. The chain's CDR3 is CASSSLGGPTDTQYF. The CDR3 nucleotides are TGTGCCAGCAGTTCCCTTGGAGGGCCGACAGATACGCAGTATTTT.

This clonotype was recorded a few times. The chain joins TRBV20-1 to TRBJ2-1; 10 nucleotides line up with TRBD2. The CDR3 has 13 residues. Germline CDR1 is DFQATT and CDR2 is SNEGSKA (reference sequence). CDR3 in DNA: TGCAGAGGACTGGGACTAGCGTCCCTCGAGCAGTTCTTC. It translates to CRGLGLASLEQFF.

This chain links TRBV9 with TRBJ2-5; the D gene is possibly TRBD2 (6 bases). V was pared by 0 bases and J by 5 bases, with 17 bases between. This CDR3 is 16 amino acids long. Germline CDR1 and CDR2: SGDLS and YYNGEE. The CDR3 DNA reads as TGTGCCAGCAGCGTAGAGAGGGACTGGTTTTGGGAGACCCAGTACTTC. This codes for CASSVERDWFWETQYF.

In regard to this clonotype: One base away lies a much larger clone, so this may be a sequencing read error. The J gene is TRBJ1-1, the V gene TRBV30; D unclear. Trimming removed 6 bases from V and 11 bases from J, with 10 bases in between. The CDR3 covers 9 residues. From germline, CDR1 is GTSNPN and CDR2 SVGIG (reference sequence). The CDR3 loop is CACEAPAFF. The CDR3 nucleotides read TGTGCCTGCGAGGCCCCGGCTTTCTTT.

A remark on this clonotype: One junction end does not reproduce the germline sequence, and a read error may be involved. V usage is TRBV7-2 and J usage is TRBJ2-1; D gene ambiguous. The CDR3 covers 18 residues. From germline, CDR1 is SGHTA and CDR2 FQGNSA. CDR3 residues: CASSPPRPQRSSYSEQFF. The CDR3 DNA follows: TGTGCCAGCAGCCCCCCACGCCCCCAGAGGAGCTCCTACAGTGAGCAGTTCTTC.

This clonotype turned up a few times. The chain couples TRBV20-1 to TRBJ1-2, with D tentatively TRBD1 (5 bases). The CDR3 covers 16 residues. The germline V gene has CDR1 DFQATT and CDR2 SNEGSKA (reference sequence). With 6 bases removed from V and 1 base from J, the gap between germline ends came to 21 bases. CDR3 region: CSALGTGFTFNYGYTF. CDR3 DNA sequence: TGCAGTGCGCTGGGTACAGGCTTTACCTTTAACTATGGCTACACCTTC.

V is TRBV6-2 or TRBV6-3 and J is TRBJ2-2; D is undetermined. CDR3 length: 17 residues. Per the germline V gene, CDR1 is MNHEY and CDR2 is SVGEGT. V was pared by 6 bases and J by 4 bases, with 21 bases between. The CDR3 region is CASSPIFALLATGELFF. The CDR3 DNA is TGTGCCAGCAGCCCAATCTTCGCTCTACTGGCCACCGGGGAGCTGTTTTTT.

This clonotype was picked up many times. The CDR3 bases are TGCGCCAGCAGCTTGGAACGCTTGGGCAGCACAGATACGCAGTATTTT. Encoded protein: CASSLERLGSTDTQYF. This chain links TRBV5-1 with TRBJ2-3; D gene ambiguous. The CDR3 is 16 amino acids. The germline V gene has CDR1 SGHRS and CDR2 YFSETQ. Trimming left V 0 bases short and J 0 bases short, with 11 bases between.

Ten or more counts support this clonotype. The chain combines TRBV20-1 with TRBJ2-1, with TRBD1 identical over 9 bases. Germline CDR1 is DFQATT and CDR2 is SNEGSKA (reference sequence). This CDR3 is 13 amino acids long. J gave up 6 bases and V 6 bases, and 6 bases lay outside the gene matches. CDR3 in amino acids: CSAWDREVNEQFF. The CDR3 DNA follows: TGCAGTGCCTGGGACAGGGAGGTCAATGAGCAGTTCTTC.

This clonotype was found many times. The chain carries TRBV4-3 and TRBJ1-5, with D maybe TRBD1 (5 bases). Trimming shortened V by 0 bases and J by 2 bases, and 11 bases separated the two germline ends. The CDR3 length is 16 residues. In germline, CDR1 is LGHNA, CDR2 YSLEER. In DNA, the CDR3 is TGCGCCAGCAGCCAAGATGTAGGGGATCGCAATCAGCCCCAGCATTTT. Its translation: CASSQDVGDRNQPQHF.

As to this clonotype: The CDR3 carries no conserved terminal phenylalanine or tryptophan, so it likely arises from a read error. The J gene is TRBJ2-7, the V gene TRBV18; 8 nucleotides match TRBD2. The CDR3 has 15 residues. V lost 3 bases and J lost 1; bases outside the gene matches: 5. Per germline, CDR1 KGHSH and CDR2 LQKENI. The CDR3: CASSPASGFSYEQYL. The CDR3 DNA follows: TGTGCCAGCTCACCGGCTAGCGGGTTTTCCTACGAGCAGTACCTC.

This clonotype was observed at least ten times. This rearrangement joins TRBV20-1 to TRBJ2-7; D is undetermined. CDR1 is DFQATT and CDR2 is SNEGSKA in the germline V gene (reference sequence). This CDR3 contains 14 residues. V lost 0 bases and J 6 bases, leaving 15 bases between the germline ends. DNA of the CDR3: TGCAGTGCTAGAGAAGAACAAATACCTGGCGAGCAGTACTTC. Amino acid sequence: CSAREEQIPGEQYF.

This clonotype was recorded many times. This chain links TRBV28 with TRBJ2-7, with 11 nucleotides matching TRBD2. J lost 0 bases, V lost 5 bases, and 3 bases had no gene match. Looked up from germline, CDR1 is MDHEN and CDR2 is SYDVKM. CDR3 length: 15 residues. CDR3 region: CASSDSGRASYEQYF. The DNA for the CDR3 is TGTGCCAGCAGTGATAGCGGGAGGGCCTCCTACGAGCAGTACTTC.

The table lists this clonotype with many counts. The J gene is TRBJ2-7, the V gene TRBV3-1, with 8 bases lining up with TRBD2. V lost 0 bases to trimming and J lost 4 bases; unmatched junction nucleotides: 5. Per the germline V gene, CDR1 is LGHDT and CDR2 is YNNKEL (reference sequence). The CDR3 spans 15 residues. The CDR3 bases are TGTGCCAGCAGCCAAGACGGGAGGGCCGAATACGAGCAGTACTTC. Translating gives CASSQDGRAEYEQYF.

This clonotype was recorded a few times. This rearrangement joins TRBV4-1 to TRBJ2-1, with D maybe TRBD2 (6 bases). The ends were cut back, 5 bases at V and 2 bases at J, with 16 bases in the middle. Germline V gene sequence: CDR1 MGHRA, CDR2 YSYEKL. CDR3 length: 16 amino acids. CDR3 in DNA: TGCGCCAGCAGCTATCGGGACTCGTCCCCCTACAATGAGCAGTTCTTC. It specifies CASSYRDSSPYNEQFF.

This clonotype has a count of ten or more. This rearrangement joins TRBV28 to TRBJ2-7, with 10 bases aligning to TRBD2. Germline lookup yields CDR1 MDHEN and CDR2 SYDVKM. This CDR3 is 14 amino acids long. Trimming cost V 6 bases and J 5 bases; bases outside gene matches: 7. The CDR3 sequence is CASRAGGPLDEQYF. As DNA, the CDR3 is TGTGCCAGCAGAGCGGGAGGGCCCTTGGACGAGCAGTACTTC.

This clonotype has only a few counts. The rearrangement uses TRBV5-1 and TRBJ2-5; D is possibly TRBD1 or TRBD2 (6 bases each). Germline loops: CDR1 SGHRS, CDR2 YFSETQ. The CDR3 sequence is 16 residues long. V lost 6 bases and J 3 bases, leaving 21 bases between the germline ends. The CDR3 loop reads CASTRGPGRAKETQYF. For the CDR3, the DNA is TGCGCCAGCACTCGGGGGCCAGGGAGAGCCAAAGAGACCCAGTACTTC.

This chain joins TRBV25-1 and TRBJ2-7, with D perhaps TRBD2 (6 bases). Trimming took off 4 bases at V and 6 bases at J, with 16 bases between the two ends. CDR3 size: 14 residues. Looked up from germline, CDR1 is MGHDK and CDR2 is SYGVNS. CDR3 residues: CASSGGAIRVEQYF. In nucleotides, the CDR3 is TGTGCCAGCAGTGGCGGGGCTATAAGGGTCGAGCAGTACTTC.

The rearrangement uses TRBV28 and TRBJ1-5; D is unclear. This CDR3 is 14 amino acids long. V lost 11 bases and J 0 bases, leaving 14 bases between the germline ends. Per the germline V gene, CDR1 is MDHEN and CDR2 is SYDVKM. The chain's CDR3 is CASDKPLSNQPQHF. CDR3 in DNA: TGTGCCTCCGACAAGCCTCTTAGCAATCAGCCCCAGCATTTT.

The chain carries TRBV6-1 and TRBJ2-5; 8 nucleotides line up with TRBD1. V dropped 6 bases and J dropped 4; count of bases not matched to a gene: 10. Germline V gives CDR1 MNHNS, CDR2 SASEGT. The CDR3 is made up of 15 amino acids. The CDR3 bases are TGTGCCAGCAGCGAGAGACAGGGGACCCGAGAGACCCAGTACTTC. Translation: CASSERQGTRETQYF.

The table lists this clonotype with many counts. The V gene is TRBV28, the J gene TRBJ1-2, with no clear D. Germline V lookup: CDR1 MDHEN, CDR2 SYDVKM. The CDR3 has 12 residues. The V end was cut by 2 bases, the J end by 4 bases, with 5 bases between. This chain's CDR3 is CASSLRAYGYTF. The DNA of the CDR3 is TGTGCCAGCAGTTTAAGGGCCTATGGCTACACCTTC.

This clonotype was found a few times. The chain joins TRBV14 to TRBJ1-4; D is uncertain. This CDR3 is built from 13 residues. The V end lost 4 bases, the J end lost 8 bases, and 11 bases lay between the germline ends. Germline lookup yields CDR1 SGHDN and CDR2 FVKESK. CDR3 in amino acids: CASSLVLREKLFF. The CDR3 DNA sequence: TGTGCCAGCAGCCTGGTTTTGAGGGAAAAACTGTTTTTT.

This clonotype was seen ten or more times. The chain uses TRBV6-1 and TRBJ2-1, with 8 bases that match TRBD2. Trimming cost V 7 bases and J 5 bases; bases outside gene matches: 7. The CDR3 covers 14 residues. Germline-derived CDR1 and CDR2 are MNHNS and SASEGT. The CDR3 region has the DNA TGTGCCAGCACGACCGGGAGGGCAGACAATGAGCAGTTCTTC. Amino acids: CASTTGRADNEQFF.